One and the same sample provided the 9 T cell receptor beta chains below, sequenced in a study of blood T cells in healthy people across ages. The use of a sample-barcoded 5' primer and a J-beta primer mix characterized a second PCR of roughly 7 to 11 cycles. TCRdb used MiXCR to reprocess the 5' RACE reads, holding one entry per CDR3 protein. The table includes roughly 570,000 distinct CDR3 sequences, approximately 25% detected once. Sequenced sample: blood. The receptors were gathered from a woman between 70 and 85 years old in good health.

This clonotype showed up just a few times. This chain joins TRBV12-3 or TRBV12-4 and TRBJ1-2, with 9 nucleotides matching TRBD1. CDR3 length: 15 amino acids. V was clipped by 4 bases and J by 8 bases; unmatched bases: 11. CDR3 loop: CASSSTGGLGGGYTF. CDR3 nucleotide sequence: TGTGCCAGCAGTTCTACAGGGGGCCTCGGAGGCGGCTACACCTTC.

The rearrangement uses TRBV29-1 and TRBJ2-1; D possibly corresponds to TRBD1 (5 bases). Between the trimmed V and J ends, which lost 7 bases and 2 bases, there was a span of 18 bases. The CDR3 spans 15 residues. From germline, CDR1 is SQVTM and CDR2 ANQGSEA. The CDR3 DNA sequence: TGCAGCGATCACAGGAAGGAATACGCCTACAATGAGCAGTTCTTC. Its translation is CSDHRKEYAYNEQFF.

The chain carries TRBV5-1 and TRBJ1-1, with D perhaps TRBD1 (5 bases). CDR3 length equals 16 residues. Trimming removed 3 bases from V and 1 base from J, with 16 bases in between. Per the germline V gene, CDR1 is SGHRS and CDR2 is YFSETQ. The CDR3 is CASSYASGRSNTEAFF. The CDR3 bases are TGCGCCAGCAGCTACGCCTCGGGACGCTCGAACACTGAAGCTTTCTTT.

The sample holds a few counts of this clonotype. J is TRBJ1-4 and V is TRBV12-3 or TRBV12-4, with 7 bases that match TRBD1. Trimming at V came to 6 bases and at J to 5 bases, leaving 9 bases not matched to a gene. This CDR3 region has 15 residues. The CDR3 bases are TGTGCCAGCAGGGAAACGACAGGGCGGAATGAAAAACTGTTTTTT. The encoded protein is CASRETTGRNEKLFF.

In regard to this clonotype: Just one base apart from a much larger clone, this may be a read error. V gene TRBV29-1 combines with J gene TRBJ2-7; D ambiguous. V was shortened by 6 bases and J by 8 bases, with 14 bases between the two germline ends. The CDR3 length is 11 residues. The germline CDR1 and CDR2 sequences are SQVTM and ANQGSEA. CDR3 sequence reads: CSVSTLYKQYF. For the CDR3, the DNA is TGCAGCGTGTCTACCTTATACAAGCAGTACTTC.

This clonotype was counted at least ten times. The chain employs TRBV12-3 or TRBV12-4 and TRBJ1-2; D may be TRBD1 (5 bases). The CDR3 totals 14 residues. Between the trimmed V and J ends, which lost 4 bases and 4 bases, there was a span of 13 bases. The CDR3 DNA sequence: TGTGCCAGCAGTTCCACCGGGACCTTCTATGGCTACACCTTC. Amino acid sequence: CASSSTGTFYGYTF.

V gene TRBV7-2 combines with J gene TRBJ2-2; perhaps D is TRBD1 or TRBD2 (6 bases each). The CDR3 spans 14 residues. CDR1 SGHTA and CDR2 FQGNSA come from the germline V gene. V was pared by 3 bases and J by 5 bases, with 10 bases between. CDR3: CASSFGGRTGELFF. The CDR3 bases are TGTGCCAGCAGCTTTGGGGGGCGGACCGGGGAGCTGTTTTTT.

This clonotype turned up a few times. CDR3 protein: CASFRDFTDTQYF. CDR3 sequence (DNA): TGTGCCAGTTTCCGGGACTTCACAGATACGCAGTATTTT. The chain uses TRBV5-6 and TRBJ2-3; a possible D gene is TRBD2 (6 bases). The CDR3 totals 13 residues. V was cut by 8 bases and J by 2 bases, with 12 bases left in between. From germline, CDR1 is SGHDT and CDR2 YYEEEE.

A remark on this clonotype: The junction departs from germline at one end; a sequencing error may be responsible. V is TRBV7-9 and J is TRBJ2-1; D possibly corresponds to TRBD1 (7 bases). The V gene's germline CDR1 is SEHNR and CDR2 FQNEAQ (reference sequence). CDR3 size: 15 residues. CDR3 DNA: TGTGCCAGCGGCTTATCAGGGGGGTCCTACAATGAGCAGTTCTTC. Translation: CASGLSGGSYNEQFF.